One sample yielded the 28 T cell receptor beta chains listed below, sequenced in a study of cutaneous CD30+ T cell lymphoproliferative disorder and hepatitis E. Assay used: immunoSEQ multiplex PCR; TCRdb lists only in-frame clones, some missing. This table holds 1,000 or so clones, about 86% found once. The material sequenced was skin tissue. The receptors stem from a human donor with a cutaneous T cell lymphoproliferative disorder associated with hepatitis E virus.

The rearrangement joins TRBV10-3 to TRBJ2-7; no clear D gene. CDR1 and CDR2 from the germline V gene are ENHRY and SYGVKD. The length of the CDR3 is 15 residues. Trimming took 3 bases from V and 2 from J, leaving 14 bases between them. CDR3 DNA: TGTGCCATCAGTGATCCCCGGACCCTCACCTACGAGCAGTACTTC. The encoded protein is CAISDPRTLTYEQYF.

The chain carries TRBV29-1 and TRBJ2-2, with 8 nucleotides matching TRBD2. The CDR3 has 12 residues. V gave up 5 bases and J gave up 6 bases; unmatched junction bases: 2. CDR1 is SQVTM, CDR2 ANQGSEA, per germline. The CDR3 nucleotides read TGCAGCGTTACCGGGAGGGCCGGGGAGCTGTTTTTT. Its translation is CSVTGRAGELFF.

The chain carries TRBV28 and TRBJ1-1; D remains unclear. Trimming left V 6 bases short and J 3 bases short, with 8 bases between. From germline, CDR1 is MDHEN and CDR2 SYDVKM. The CDR3 sequence is 12 residues long. The CDR3 DNA follows: TGTGCCAGCAGCCTCAGGCACACTGAAGCTTTCTTT. Amino acid sequence: CASSLRHTEAFF.

The J gene is TRBJ2-3, the V gene TRBV7-9; the D is unclear. Trimming removed 7 bases from V and 4 bases from J, with 15 bases in between. Germline V gene data show CDR1 as SEHNR and CDR2 as FQNEAQ (reference sequence). CDR3 size: 14 residues. CDR3: CASTDLLSPDTQYF. Written as DNA, the CDR3 is TGTGCCAGCACCGATCTGTTGAGCCCAGATACGCAGTATTTT.

The table lists this clone with a count of one. This rearrangement joins TRBV9 to TRBJ2-2, with unresolved D. Trimming stripped 1 base from V and 5 bases from J, with 12 bases between. This CDR3 has 15 residues. Per germline, CDR1 SGDLS and CDR2 YYNGEE. CDR3 loop: CASSVSGHGTGELFF. The CDR3 coding sequence is TGTGCCAGCAGCGTATCCGGGCATGGGACCGGGGAGCTGTTTTTT.

The rearrangement links TRBV7-2 to TRBJ1-2; the D is unclear. Trimming pared 4 bases from V and 12 bases from J, leaving 12 bases between. The CDR3 sequence is 11 residues long. The germline V gene has CDR1 SGHTA and CDR2 FQGNSA. The CDR3 coding sequence is TGTGCCAGCAGCTCCGGCGGGCCCAACACCTTC. Encoded protein: CASSSGGPNTF.

The chain combines TRBV10-2 with TRBJ2-1; weak D call: TRBD1 (6 bases). CDR1 is WSHSY and CDR2 is SAAADI in the germline V gene. V shed 10 bases and J shed 1 base, with 14 bases lying between them. The CDR3 has 14 residues. CDR3 loop: CATSTGLSYNEQFF. The DNA of the CDR3 is TGCGCCACCTCGACAGGACTTTCCTACAATGAGCAGTTCTTC.

The chain recombines TRBV5-1 with TRBJ1-6; 7 bases are a match to TRBD1. This CDR3 is 16 amino acids long. The ends lost 3 bases at V and 6 bases at J; junction bases unmatched: 9. In germline, CDR1 is SGHRS, CDR2 YFSETQ. DNA for the CDR3: TGCGCCAGCAGCTCATCACCCGGGACAGTTAATTCACCCCTCCACTTT. This encodes CASSSSPGTVNSPLHF.

This chain links TRBV28 with TRBJ2-7; a weak D match, TRBD2 (6 bases). This CDR3 is 17 amino acids long. With 1 base removed from V and 0 bases from J, the gap between germline ends came to 16 bases. The germline gives CDR1 MDHEN, CDR2 SYDVKM. The CDR3 region has the DNA TGTGCCAGCAGTTTATATTCTTGGGGCGGGGTCTCCTACGAGCAGTACTTC. Its protein product is CASSLYSWGGVSYEQYF.

This sequence joins TRBV30 and TRBJ1-2, with 10 bases matching TRBD1. V was clipped by 2 bases and J by 7 bases; unmatched bases: 7. The CDR3 consists of 14 residues. Germline V lookup: CDR1 GTSNPN, CDR2 SVGIG (reference sequence). CDR3 nucleotide sequence: TGTGCCTGGAGTTTAATGACAGGGGGCTCTGGCTACACCTTC. It yields the protein CAWSLMTGGSGYTF.

The chain couples TRBV10-3 to TRBJ1-2; 7 bases are a match to TRBD1. CDR1 is ENHRY and CDR2 is SYGVKD in the germline V gene. The CDR3 is made up of 16 amino acids. J gave up 5 bases and V 3 bases, and 12 bases lay outside the gene matches. As DNA, the CDR3 is TGTGCCATCAGTGATCCCCTCGGGGCAGGGGGATATGGCTACACCTTC. Amino acid sequence: CAISDPLGAGGYGYTF.

The gene calls are TRBV4-1 and TRBJ2-1, with TRBD1 identical over 7 bases. V lost 4 bases and J lost 6; bases outside the gene matches: 6. The germline V gene has CDR1 MGHRA and CDR2 YSYEKL. This CDR3 comprises 14 residues. The CDR3 nucleotides read TGCGCCAGCAGCCGGACAGGACGCCTCAATGAGCAGTTCTTC. This translates into CASSRTGRLNEQFF.

This chain links TRBV2 with TRBJ2-5, with D perhaps given as TRBD1 or TRBD2 (6 bases each). CDR3 length: 15 residues. Germline lookup yields CDR1 SNHLY and CDR2 FYNNEI. V gave up 7 bases and J gave up 5 bases, with 20 bases separating them. The CDR3 sequence: CASTLTGAWSETQYF. CDR3 nucleotides: TGTGCCAGCACCCTTACGGGGGCTTGGTCGGAGACCCAGTACTTC.

Of note for this clone: This sample includes further DNA sequences coding for the same CDR3. The genes are TRBV7-9 and TRBJ2-2, with a weak D call TRBD2 (6 bases). CDR1 is SEHNR and CDR2 is FQNEAQ in the germline V gene (reference sequence). V was pared by 5 bases and J by 0 bases, with 13 bases between. This CDR3 is 16 amino acids long. This chain's CDR3 is CASSTPGLSNTGELFF. In DNA, the CDR3 is TGTGCCAGCAGCACCCCGGGACTCTCGAACACCGGGGAGCTGTTTTTT.

The chain carries TRBV28 and TRBJ2-7, with D tentatively TRBD2 (5 bases). Germline values: CDR1 MDHEN, CDR2 SYDVKM. The V gene lost 6 bases and the J gene lost 0 bases, with 18 bases spanning the gap. This CDR3 contains 16 residues. CDR3 loop: CASSPDYWRVSYEQYF. Written as DNA, the CDR3 is TGTGCCAGCAGCCCCGACTATTGGCGCGTCTCCTACGAGCAGTACTTC. Complete variable domain (other parts from reference TRBV28 and TRBJ2-7): DVKVTQSSRYLVKRTGEKVFLECVQDMDHENMFWYRQDPGLGLRLIYFSYDVKMKEKGDIPEGYSVSREKKERFSLILESASTNQTSMYLCASSPDYWRVSYEQYFGPGTRLTVT.

The J gene is TRBJ1-2, the V gene TRBV30; D is ambiguous. V was pared by 2 bases and J by 4 bases, with 11 bases between. Germline V gene data show CDR1 as GTSNPN and CDR2 as SVGIG (reference sequence). The CDR3 sequence is 13 residues long. The CDR3 loop reads CAWSPGEGYGYTF. The CDR3 coding sequence is TGTGCCTGGAGTCCCGGGGAGGGCTATGGCTACACCTTC. Full variable domain (rest looked up from reference TRBV30 and TRBJ1-2): SQTIHQWPATLVQPVGSPLSLECTVEGTSNPNLYWYRQAAGRGLQLLFYSVGIGQISSEVPQNLSASRPQDRQFILSSKKLLLSDSGFYLCAWSPGEGYGYTFGSGTRLTVV.

CDR3 in amino acids: CAWATGQAYEQYF. CDR3 coding DNA: TGTGCCTGGGCGACAGGACAAGCCTACGAGCAGTACTTC. The V call is TRBV30, the J call TRBJ2-7, with D possibly TRBD1 on 6 matching bases. V was shortened by 5 bases and J by 2 bases, with 13 bases between the two germline ends. The germline V gene encodes CDR1 GTSNPN and CDR2 SVGIG (reference sequence). This CDR3 comprises 13 residues. Complete variable domain (other parts from reference TRBV30 and TRBJ2-7): SQTIHQWPATLVQPVGSPLSLECTVEGTSNPNLYWYRQAAGRGLQLLFYSVGIGQISSEVPQNLSASRPQDRQFILSSKKLLLSDSGFYLCAWATGQAYEQYFGPGTRLTVT.

The chain has TRBV6-6 and TRBJ2-3; D is undetermined. Germline CDR1 reads MNHNY; CDR2 reads SVGAGI (reference sequence). This CDR3 is built from 13 residues. Trimming pared 5 bases from V and 4 bases from J, leaving 10 bases between. The CDR3 spells CASSPWAADTQYF. For the CDR3, the DNA is TGTGCCAGCAGTCCTTGGGCTGCAGATACGCAGTATTTT.

V and J are TRBV5-4 and TRBJ2-1, with TRBD2 matching over 7 bases. Per germline, CDR1 SGHNT and CDR2 YYREEE (reference sequence). This CDR3 is built from 15 residues. Trimming removed 4 bases from V and 8 bases from J; junction bases left unmatched: 12. The CDR3: CASSLAGTNGDEQFF. The CDR3 DNA reads TGTGCCAGCAGCCTTGCCGGGACTAACGGCGATGAGCAGTTCTTC.

This chain uses TRBV27 with TRBJ1-1, with D perhaps TRBD1 (6 bases). Deletions cut 6 bases from V and 6 bases from J, with 14 bases between. The CDR3 has 13 amino acids. Germline assignment: CDR1 MNHEY and CDR2 SMNVEV (reference sequence). The chain's CDR3 is CASSLQGRAEAFF. The CDR3 DNA reads as TGTGCCAGCAGCTTGCAGGGGAGGGCTGAAGCTTTCTTT.

This clone was counted a few times. V gene TRBV2 combines with J gene TRBJ1-2; no reliable D call. V lost 11 bases and J 4 bases, leaving 11 bases between the germline ends. This CDR3 comprises 11 residues. CDR1 is SNHLY and CDR2 is FYNNEI in the germline V gene. The CDR3 is CAGSASYGYTF. The CDR3 DNA reads TGTGCCGGCTCCGCCAGCTATGGCTACACCTTC. The complete variable domain, with remaining parts taken from reference TRBV2 and TRBJ1-2, reads EPEVTQTPSHQVTQMGQEVILRCVPISNHLYFYWYRQILGQKVEFLVSFYNNEISEKSEIFDDQFSVERPDGSNFTLKIRSTKLEDSAMYFCAGSASYGYTFGSGTRLTVV.

This chain connects TRBV18 to TRBJ2-5, with D possibly being TRBD1 (5 bases). The CDR3 is 15 residues long. The V and J ends lost 6 bases and 9 bases respectively, with 23 bases between them. Germline CDR1 KGHSH, CDR2 LQKENI. DNA of the CDR3: TGTGCCAGCTCGCTCTTGGGGCAGGACCTCTCTCCCCAGTACTTC. Translating it yields CASSLLGQDLSPQYF.

This chain joins TRBV28 and TRBJ1-5; no clear D. CDR1 and CDR2 (germline): MDHEN, SYDVKM. V dropped 5 bases and J dropped 3 bases, with 17 bases sitting between them. There are 16 residues in the CDR3. CDR3 nucleotide sequence: TGTGCCAGCAGTCAACATAGGACGGGGTACAATCAGCCCCAGCATTTT. This gives the protein CASSQHRTGYNQPQHF.

The chain combines TRBV19 with TRBJ1-1; D remains unclear. The V gene lost 9 bases and the J gene lost 4 bases, with 15 bases spanning the gap. The length of the CDR3 is 13 residues. Germline CDR1 LNHDA, CDR2 SQIVND (reference sequence). The CDR3 DNA follows: TGTGCCAGCCTACAAGGGTCCAGCACTGAAGCTTTCTTT. Protein product: CASLQGSSTEAFF.

This clone was counted between two and nine times. The J gene is TRBJ2-2, the V gene TRBV29-1; 7 bases fit TRBD1. With 4 bases clipped from V and 5 bases from J, the junction kept 10 bases outside the gene matches. The CDR3 spans 15 residues. Germline CDR1 SQVTM, CDR2 ANQGSEA. CDR3 bases: TGCAGCGTTGGAGGGGGCCCTGAACAGACCGGGGAGCTGTTTTTT. It encodes CSVGGGPEQTGELFF.

Remarks on this clone: The junction departs from germline at one end; a sequencing error may be responsible. V gene TRBV4-3 combines with J gene TRBJ2-1; D may be TRBD1 (6 bases). In germline, CDR1 is LGHNA, CDR2 YSLEER. CDR3 length: 14 residues. CDR3 amino acids: CANSQDRTDNEQFF. The CDR3 region has the DNA TGCGCCAACAGCCAGGACCGGACAGACAATGAGCAGTTCTTC.

The chain links TRBV19 to TRBJ1-1; 7 nucleotides match TRBD1. This CDR3 spans 14 amino acids. Trimming took 8 bases from V and 4 from J; bases not matched to a gene: 10. The germline V gene encodes CDR1 LNHDA and CDR2 SQIVND (reference sequence). The CDR3 nucleotides are TGTGCCAGTTCACCCGTAGGGGGCGGCACTGAAGCTTTCTTT. This encodes CASSPVGGGTEAFF.

This clone is a singleton in its sample. The J gene is TRBJ2-1, the V gene TRBV6-5; D uncertain. V was trimmed by 7 bases and J by 8 bases, leaving 6 bases between them. The V gene's germline CDR1 is MNHEY and CDR2 SVGAGI. The CDR3 has 10 amino acids. The CDR3 DNA reads TGTGCCAGCATTTCCGATGAGCAGTTCTTC. Its translation: CASISDEQFF.